Below, one T cell receptor beta chain is given with its context. No antigen is known for it. Base qualities are not recorded, but no much larger clone differs from it by a single base. The CDR3 sequence holds 15 residues, the cysteine and phenylalanine included. This entry keeps only the CDR3 DNA: 45 bases, framed from base 1. In the germline V gene, CDR1 corresponds to SGDLS and CDR2 to YYNGEE. The germline V end is reduced by 4 bases and the J end by 8 bases; junction bases left unmatched: 12. TCRbeta CDR3 regions were amplified from genomic DNA using the immunoSEQ Assay, a bias-controlled multiplex PCR. Turning to the authors' computational methods: The number of nucleated cells in each sample was estimated by amplification of reference gene primers within the assay. Sequence reads were collapsed and filtered to measure the absolute abundance of every unique TCRbeta CDR3 rearrangement. For each sample, productive Simpson clonality was calculated as the square root of Simpson's diversity index across productive rearrangements. As stored in TCRdb, this immuneACCESS dataset retains in-frame rearrangements with V and J assigned. A fraction of the clones does not appear; measured against another copy, unresolved V genes explain less than half of the discrepancy, and the remainder lacks a known reason. The DNA was the basis for D and trimming; V, J and clone size are from that table. The sample data list approximately 100,000 clones, and around nine tenths of these were observed just once. Jointly, the top ten make up roughly 5% of the sample.

The sample belongs to a study of blood T cell repertoires in COVID-19 (dated by TCRdb to the early 2020s). In terms of the full investigation: The collaborator samples originated in the United States, Italy and Spain and spanned the acute and convalescent phases of COVID-19. A freely available public database, intended as a resource for researchers studying the immune response to SARS-CoV-2, is where the repertoires were released. The prospective study material was composed of cDNA or gDNA derived from T cells, B-cell-depleted T cells, or PBMCs. The sample metadata nearly always contained a de-identified subject ID, COVID-19 status, age in years and sex. HLA class I and class II types, where available, came from metadata supplied by the sample provider rather than from assay-based typing. The dataset comprised deeply sampled blood TCRbeta repertoires from subjects exposed to, actively infected with, or recovered from COVID-19. The samples were drawn from the first 160 participants of the ongoing ImmuneRACE study and from about 1,200 subjects provided by 6 global collaborators.

Collaborating institutions collected whole blood in K2EDTA tubes following their own protocols. Collaborator samples were shipped for TCRbeta analysis as frozen whole blood, isolated PBMCs, or DNA extracted from either sample type. General study outcomes and caveats: Clinical and demographic metadata were provided uncurated, with the amount varying by source and participant.

Sample: peripheral blood. Rearrangement joined TRBV9 to TRBJ1-3, with 7 bases matching TRBD1. The receptor was isolated from a human donor in a cohort sampled during active COVID-19. The CDR3 protein is CASSPSDRVSHTIYF. Here is the DNA: TGTGCCAGCAGCCCAAGCGACAGGGTGAGCCACACCATATATTTT.